This T cell receptor (beta chain) was recorded in a study of T cell responses to AZD1222 COVID-19 vaccine. Study-wide points: Mapped onto spike, vaccine-associated CD4 TCRs spanned it and were dominant at 160-218 and 743-854. Donors were mostly white British, more females; clonal diversity possibly underestimated. Spike-specific TCR breadth and depth were elevated following two AZD1222 doses. No repertoire was sampled before or during the peak T cell response, only after it.

Notes on this clone: What it binds is not known.

Germline CDR1 and CDR2: MNHEY and SVGEGT. This CDR3 region has 18 residues. Trimming removed 0 bases at V and 0 bases at J, with 17 bases between. Clones were sequenced by immunoSEQ multiplex PCR, and TCRdb holds only the in-frame ones, with some missing. The sample shows fewer than 50,000 clones, around 80% of them seen only once. The source of this sequence is an adult in good health. The source was peripheral blood, collected on day 0 of AZD1222 vaccination. The chain carries TRBV6-2 or TRBV6-3 and TRBJ1-1; D remains ambiguous. CDR3 nucleotides: TGTGCCAGCAGTTACTCACCGTTTGGGCGGGCCATGAACACTGAAGCTTTCTTT. Translated: CASSYSPFGRAMNTEAFF.